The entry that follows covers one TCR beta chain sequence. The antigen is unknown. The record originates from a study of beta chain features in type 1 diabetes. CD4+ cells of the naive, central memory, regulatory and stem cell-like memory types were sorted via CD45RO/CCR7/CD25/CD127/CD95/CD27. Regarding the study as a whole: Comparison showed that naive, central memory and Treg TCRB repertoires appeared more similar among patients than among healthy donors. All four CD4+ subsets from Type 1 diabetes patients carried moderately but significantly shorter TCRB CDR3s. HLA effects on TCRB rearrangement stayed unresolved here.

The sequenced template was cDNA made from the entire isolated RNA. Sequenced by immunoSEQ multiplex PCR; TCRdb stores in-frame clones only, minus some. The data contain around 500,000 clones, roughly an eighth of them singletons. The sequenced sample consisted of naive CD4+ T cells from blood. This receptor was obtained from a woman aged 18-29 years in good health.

As DNA, the CDR3 is TGTGCCAGCAGCGTCCATAGCGGGGAGACCCAGTACTTC. Protein sequence: CASSVHSGETQYF. The chain links TRBV9 to TRBJ2-5; 7 nucleotides agree with TRBD2. V shed 2 bases and J 5 bases; nucleotides not matched to a gene: 3. The CDR3 runs to 13 residues. The germline V gene encodes CDR1 SGDLS and CDR2 YYNGEE. The full variable domain, in which reference TRBV9 and TRBJ2-5 provide the parts outside the CDR3, is DSGVTQTPKHLITATGQRVTLRCSPRSGDLSVYWYQQSLDQGLQFLIQYYNGEERAKGNILERFSAQQFPDLHSELNLSSLELGDSALYFCASSVHSGETQYFGPGTRLLVL.